This T cell receptor beta chain was identified during a study of technical replicates of blood from a handful of donors. Clones were read by immunoSEQ multiplex PCR, and TCRdb kept only the in-frame ones, dropping some. The sample has about 70,000 clones, approximately 96% seen once. V lost 4 bases to trimming and J lost 3 bases; unmatched junction nucleotides: 6. Germline V gene sequence: CDR1 SGDLS, CDR2 YYNGEE. This CDR3 has 15 amino acids. The receptor was isolated from a human donor in good health. The chain joins TRBV9 to TRBJ2-7; 11 bases align to TRBD2. The sample taken for sequencing was T cells isolated from PBMCs. This CDR3 is CASSRTSGPYYEQYF. As DNA, the CDR3 is TGTGCCAGCAGCCGGACTAGCGGGCCTTACTACGAGCAGTACTTC.